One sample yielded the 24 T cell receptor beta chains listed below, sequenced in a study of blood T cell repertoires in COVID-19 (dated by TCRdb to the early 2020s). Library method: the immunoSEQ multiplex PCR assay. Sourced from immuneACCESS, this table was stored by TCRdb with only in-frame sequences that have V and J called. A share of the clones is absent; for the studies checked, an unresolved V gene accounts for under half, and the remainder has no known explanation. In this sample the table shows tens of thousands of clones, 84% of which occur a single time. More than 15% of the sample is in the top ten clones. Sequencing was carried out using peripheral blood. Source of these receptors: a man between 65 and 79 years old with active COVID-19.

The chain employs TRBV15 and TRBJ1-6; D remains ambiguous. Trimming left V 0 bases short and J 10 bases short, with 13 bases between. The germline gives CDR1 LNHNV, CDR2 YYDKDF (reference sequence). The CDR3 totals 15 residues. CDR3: CATSRDRTGGSPLHF. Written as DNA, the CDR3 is TGTGCCACCAGCAGAGATCGAACCGGCGGGTCACCCCTCCACTTT.

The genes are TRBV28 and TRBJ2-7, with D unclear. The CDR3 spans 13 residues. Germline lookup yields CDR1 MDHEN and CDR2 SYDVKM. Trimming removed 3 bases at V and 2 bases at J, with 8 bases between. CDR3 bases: TGTGCCAGCAGTTTCGCCAGGACCTACGAGCAGTACTTC. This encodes CASSFARTYEQYF.

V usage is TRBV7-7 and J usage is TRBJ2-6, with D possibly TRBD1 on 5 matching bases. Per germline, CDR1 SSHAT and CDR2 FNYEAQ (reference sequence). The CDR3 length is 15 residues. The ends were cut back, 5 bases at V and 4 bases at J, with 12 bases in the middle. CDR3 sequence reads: CASSQGARGANVLTF. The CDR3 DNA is TGTGCCAGCAGCCAAGGGGCCCGGGGGGCCAACGTCCTGACTTTC.

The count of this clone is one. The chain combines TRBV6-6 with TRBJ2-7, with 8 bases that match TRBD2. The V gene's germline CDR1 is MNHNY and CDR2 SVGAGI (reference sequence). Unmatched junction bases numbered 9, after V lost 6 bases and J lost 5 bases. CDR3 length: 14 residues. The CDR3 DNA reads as TGTGCCAGCAGCCTAGGTAGCGGGATCAACGAGCAGTACTTC. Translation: CASSLGSGINEQYF.

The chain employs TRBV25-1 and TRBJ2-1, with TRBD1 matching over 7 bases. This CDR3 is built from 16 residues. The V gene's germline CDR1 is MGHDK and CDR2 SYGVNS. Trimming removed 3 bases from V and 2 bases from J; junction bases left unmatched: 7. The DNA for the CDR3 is TGTGCCAGCAGTGATTCTACCGGGACAGCCTACAATGAGCAGTTCTTC. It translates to CASSDSTGTAYNEQFF.

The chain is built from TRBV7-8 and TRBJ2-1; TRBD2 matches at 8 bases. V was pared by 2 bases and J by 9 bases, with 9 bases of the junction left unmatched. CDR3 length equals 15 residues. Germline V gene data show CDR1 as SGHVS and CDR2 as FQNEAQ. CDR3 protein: CASSLQAGEYGEQFF. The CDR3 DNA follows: TGTGCCAGCAGCTTACAAGCGGGAGAGTACGGTGAGCAGTTCTTC.

The CDR3 reads CACDQGWGGNQPQHF. CDR3 nucleotide sequence: TGTGCCTGCGATCAGGGTTGGGGCGGCAATCAGCCCCAGCATTTT. The chain carries TRBV30 and TRBJ1-5; weak D call: TRBD1 (5 bases). The CDR3 runs 15 residues. The germline gives CDR1 GTSNPN, CDR2 SVGIG (reference sequence). The V and J ends lost 6 bases and 2 bases respectively, with 17 bases between them.

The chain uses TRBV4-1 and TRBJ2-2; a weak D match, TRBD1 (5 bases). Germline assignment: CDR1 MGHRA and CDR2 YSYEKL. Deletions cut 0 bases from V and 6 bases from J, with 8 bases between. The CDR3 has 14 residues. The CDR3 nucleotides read TGCGCCAGCAGCCAAGATCCCAGGGCCGGGGAGCTGTTTTTT. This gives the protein CASSQDPRAGELFF.

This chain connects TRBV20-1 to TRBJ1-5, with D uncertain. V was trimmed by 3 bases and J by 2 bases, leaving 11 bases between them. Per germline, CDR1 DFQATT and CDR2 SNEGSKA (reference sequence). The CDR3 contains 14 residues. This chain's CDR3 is CSASRVEGNQPQHF. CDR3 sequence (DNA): TGCAGTGCTAGTCGAGTGGAGGGCAATCAGCCCCAGCATTTT.

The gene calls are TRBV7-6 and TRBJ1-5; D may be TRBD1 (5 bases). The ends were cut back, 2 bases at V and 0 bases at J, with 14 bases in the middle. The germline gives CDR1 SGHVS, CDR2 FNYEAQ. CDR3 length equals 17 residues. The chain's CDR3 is CASSLIGGSDSNQPQHF. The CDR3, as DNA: TGTGCCAGCAGCTTAATCGGGGGGTCCGATAGCAATCAGCCCCAGCATTTT. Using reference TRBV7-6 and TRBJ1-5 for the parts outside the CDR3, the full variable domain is GAGVSQSPRYKVTKRGQDVALRCDPISGHVSLYWYRQALGQGPEFLTYFNYEAQQDKSGLPNDRFSAERPEGSISTLTIQRTEQRDSAMYRCASSLIGGSDSNQPQHFGDGTRLSIL.

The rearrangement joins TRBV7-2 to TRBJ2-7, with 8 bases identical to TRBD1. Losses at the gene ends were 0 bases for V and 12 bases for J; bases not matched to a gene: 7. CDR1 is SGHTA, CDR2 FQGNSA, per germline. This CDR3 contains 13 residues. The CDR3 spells CASSLAERTGMYF. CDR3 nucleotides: TGTGCCAGCAGCTTAGCTGAGCGGACAGGGATGTACTTC.

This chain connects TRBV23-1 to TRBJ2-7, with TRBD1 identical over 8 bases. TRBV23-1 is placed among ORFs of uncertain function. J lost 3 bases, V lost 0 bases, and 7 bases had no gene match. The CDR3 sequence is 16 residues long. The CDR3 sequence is CASSQSERDRGYEQYF. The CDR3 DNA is TGCGCCAGCAGTCAATCGGAAAGAGACAGGGGCTACGAGCAGTACTTC.

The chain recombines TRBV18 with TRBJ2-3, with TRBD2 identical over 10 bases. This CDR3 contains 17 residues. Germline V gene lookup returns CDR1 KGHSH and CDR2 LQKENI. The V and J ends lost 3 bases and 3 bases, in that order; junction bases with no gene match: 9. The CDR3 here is CASSPQGPGLATDTQYF. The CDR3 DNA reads TGTGCCAGCTCACCCCAAGGACCGGGACTAGCGACAGATACGCAGTATTTT.

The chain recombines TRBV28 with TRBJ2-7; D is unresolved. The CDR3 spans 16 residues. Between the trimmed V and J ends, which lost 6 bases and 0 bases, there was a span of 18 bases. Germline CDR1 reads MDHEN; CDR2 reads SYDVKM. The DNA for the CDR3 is TGTGCCAGCAGCTCCCTCCCCGGGTCCCCCTCCTACGAGCAGTACTTC. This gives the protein CASSSLPGSPSYEQYF.

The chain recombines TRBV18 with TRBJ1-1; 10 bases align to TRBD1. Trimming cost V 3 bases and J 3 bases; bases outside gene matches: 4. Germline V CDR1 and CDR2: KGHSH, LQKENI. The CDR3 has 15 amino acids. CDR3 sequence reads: CASSPPGTGDTEAFF. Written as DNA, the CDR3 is TGTGCCAGCTCACCTCCGGGGACAGGGGACACTGAAGCTTTCTTT.

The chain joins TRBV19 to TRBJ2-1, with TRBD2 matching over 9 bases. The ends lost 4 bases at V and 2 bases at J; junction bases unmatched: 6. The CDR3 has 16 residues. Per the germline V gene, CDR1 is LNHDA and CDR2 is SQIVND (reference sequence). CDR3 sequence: CASSTLSGSTYNEQFF. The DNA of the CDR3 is TGTGCCAGTAGTACCCTTAGCGGGAGCACCTACAATGAGCAGTTCTTC.

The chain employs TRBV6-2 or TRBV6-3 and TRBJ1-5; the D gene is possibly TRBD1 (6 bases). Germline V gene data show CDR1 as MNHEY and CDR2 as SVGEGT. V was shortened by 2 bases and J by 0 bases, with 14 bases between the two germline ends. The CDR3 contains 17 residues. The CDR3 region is CASSYPGGSYSNQPQHF. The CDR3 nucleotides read TGTGCCAGCAGTTACCCTGGGGGCTCTTATAGCAATCAGCCCCAGCATTTT.

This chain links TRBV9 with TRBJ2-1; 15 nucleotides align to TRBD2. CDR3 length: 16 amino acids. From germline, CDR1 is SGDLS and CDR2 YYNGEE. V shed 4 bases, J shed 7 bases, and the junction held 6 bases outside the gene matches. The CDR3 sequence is CASSFTGTSGRNEQFF. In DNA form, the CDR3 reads TGTGCCAGCAGCTTCACCGGGACTAGCGGGAGGAATGAGCAGTTCTTC.

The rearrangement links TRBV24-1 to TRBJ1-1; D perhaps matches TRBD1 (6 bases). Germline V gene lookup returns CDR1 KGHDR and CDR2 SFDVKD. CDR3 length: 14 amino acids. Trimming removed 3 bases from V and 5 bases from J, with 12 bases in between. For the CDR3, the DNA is TGTGCCACCAGTGATGGGGGCCCGGGGACTGAAGCTTTCTTT. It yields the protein CATSDGGPGTEAFF.

CDR3 in amino acids: CASSDRTTNEKLFF. As DNA, the CDR3 is TGTGCCAGCAGCGACAGGACAACTAATGAAAAACTGTTTTTT. The rearrangement joins TRBV7-6 to TRBJ1-4; tentative D call: TRBD1 (6 bases). V gave up 5 bases and J gave up 0 bases, with 7 bases separating them. The germline CDR1 and CDR2 sequences are SGHVS and FNYEAQ. This CDR3 is built from 14 residues.

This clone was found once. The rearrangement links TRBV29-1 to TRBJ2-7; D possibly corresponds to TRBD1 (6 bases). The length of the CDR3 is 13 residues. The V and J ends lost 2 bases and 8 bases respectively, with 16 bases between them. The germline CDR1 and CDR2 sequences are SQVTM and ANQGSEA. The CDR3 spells CSVEQDSSTKQYF. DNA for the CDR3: TGCAGCGTTGAACAGGACAGTTCTACGAAGCAGTACTTC.

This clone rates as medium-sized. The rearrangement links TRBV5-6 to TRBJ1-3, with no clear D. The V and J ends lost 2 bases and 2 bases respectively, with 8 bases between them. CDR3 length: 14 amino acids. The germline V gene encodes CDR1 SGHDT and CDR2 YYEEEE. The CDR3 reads CASSFYIAGNTIYF. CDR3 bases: TGTGCCAGCAGCTTTTATATCGCTGGAAACACCATATATTTT.

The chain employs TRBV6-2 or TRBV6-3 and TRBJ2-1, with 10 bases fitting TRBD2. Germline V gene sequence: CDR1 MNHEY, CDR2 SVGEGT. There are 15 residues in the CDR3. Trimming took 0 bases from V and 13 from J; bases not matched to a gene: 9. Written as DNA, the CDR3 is TGTGCCAGCAGTTACTCCCTAGCGGGAGTGGGTAGACAGTTCTTC. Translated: CASSYSLAGVGRQFF.

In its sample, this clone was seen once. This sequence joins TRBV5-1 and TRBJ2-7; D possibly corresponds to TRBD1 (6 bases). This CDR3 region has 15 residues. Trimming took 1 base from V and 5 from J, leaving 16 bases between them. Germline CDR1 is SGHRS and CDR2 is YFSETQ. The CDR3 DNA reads TGCGCCAGCAGCTTGATTGGGGGCGAAGGGCACGAGCAGTACTTC. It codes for CASSLIGGEGHEQYF.